These 25 T cell receptor beta chains were all obtained from the same sample, sequenced in a study of long-term antiretroviral therapy in people with HIV. Survey-level immunoSEQ v3.0 assays were run. Repertoires were generated with immunoSEQ multiplex PCR, while TCRdb's copy carries only in-frame clones and drops some. The sample has around 9,700 clones; 81% are singletons. This specimen was unsorted PBMCs, taken 1.8 years after starting antiretroviral therapy. The source is a man between 35 and 55 years old with HIV.

This clone was counted once. The chain joins TRBV25-1 to TRBJ1-1, with TRBD1 as a possible D gene (6 bases). CDR3 length equals 14 residues. V was clipped by 2 bases and J by 3 bases, with 10 bases between them. Per germline, CDR1 MGHDK and CDR2 SYGVNS. CDR3 DNA: TGTGCCAGCAGTGAAGGAACAGGGTACACTGAAGCTTTCTTT. As protein: CASSEGTGYTEAFF.

The V and J genes are TRBV7-8 and TRBJ2-6; 7 nucleotides agree with TRBD1. The CDR3 has 16 residues. The ends lost 7 bases at V and 3 bases at J; junction bases unmatched: 9. CDR1 and CDR2 (germline): SGHVS, FQNEAQ. DNA of the CDR3: TGTGCCAGCAACTACGAAAGGGGGCTTGGGGCCAACGTCCTGACTTTC. Translating gives CASNYERGLGANVLTF.

V is TRBV29-1 and J is TRBJ1-1, with unresolved D. CDR1 SQVTM and CDR2 ANQGSEA come from the germline V gene. V lost 5 bases, J lost 7 bases, and 11 bases lay in between. The CDR3 runs to 11 residues. The CDR3 region is CSVLSPGEAFF. The CDR3 nucleotides are TGCAGCGTTCTTAGTCCGGGTGAAGCTTTCTTT.

This clone was seen only once. The genes are TRBV2 and TRBJ1-4; TRBD1 agrees at 8 bases. The CDR3 is made up of 15 amino acids. The germline V gene encodes CDR1 SNHLY and CDR2 FYNNEI. The trim removed 6 bases at V and 7 bases at J, leaving 10 bases unmatched. The CDR3 loop reads CASRGPGQVSEKLFF. CDR3 nucleotide sequence: TGTGCCAGCAGGGGGCCGGGACAGGTTTCTGAAAAACTGTTTTTT.

V usage is TRBV7-9 and J usage is TRBJ2-3; no clear D. The ends were cut back, 5 bases at V and 0 bases at J, with 12 bases in the middle. This CDR3 contains 15 residues. The germline gives CDR1 SEHNR, CDR2 FQNEAQ (reference sequence). Written as DNA, the CDR3 is TGTGCCAGCAGCCGACAATCAACTAGCACAGATACGCAGTATTTT. It codes for CASSRQSTSTDTQYF.

Details on this clone: A read error may produce the germline difference seen at one junction end. The chain has TRBV25-1 and TRBJ1-2, with 7 bases aligning to TRBD1. The CDR3 loop spans 16 amino acids. Germline V lookup: CDR1 MGHDK, CDR2 SYGVNS. CDR3 nucleotide sequence: TGTGCCAGCAGCCCTCGACAGGGTTTCGCTAACTGTGGCTACACCTTC. Protein product: CASSPRQGFANCGYTF.

This clone came up a few times. The J gene is TRBJ2-5, the V gene TRBV2; D is unclear. CDR1 SNHLY and CDR2 FYNNEI come from the germline V gene. This CDR3 comprises 12 residues. V shed 3 bases and J shed 7 bases, with 9 bases lying between them. The CDR3 is CASSEGMTTQYF. CDR3 DNA: TGTGCCAGCAGTGAGGGTATGACGACCCAGTACTTC.

This clone was seen more than once but under ten times. The chain couples TRBV27 to TRBJ2-7; D perhaps matches TRBD1 (5 bases). Between the trimmed V and J ends, which lost 1 base and 0 bases, there was a span of 16 bases. Germline CDR1 is MNHEY and CDR2 is SMNVEV (reference sequence). The CDR3 runs 17 residues. Here the CDR3 reads CASSLYRSLNYSYEQYF. DNA for the CDR3: TGTGCCAGCAGTTTATACAGGTCCCTTAACTACTCCTACGAGCAGTACTTC.

This sequence joins TRBV19 and TRBJ2-7, with TRBD1 as a possible D gene (5 bases). The V gene's germline CDR1 is LNHDA and CDR2 SQIVND (reference sequence). V gave up 0 bases and J gave up 10 bases, with 16 bases separating them. The CDR3 is 14 residues long. Here the CDR3 reads CASSIDQVRGFQYF. DNA of the CDR3: TGTGCCAGTAGTATAGATCAAGTAAGGGGTTTTCAGTACTTC.

This chain joins TRBV19 and TRBJ2-7; TRBD1 aligns across 7 bases. V lost 7 bases, J lost 1 base, and 7 bases stayed unmatched. Germline V CDR1 and CDR2: LNHDA, SQIVND (reference sequence). The CDR3 totals 14 residues. CDR3 loop: CASTSTGLSYEQYF. The CDR3 coding sequence is TGTGCCAGTACCTCGACAGGGCTATCCTACGAGCAGTACTTC.

The chain couples TRBV7-9 to TRBJ2-7; D unresolved. CDR3 size: 13 residues. CDR1 is SEHNR, CDR2 FQNEAQ, per germline (reference sequence). V was shortened by 0 bases and J by 6 bases, with 9 bases between the two germline ends. CDR3 residues: CASSLAREGEQYF. The CDR3 DNA sequence: TGTGCCAGCAGCTTAGCGCGTGAAGGCGAGCAGTACTTC.

This chain connects TRBV4-2 to TRBJ1-2, with D possibly TRBD1 on 5 matching bases. This CDR3 comprises 16 residues. In germline, CDR1 is LGHNA, CDR2 YNFKEQ. V lost 4 bases and J lost 1, with 16 bases in between. CDR3 nucleotide sequence: TGTGCCAGCAGCCCCCACCTCACGGGGGATAACTATGGCTACACCTTC. Amino acid sequence: CASSPHLTGDNYGYTF.

The CDR3 here is CASSLGGRVENTEAFF. For the CDR3, the DNA is TGTGCCAGCAGCCTTGGGGGGAGGGTCGAGAACACTGAAGCTTTCTTT. The chain links TRBV9 to TRBJ1-1; TRBD1 is a possible D gene (5 bases). CDR3 size: 16 residues. V lost 4 bases and J 1 base, leaving 17 bases between the germline ends. Germline assignment: CDR1 SGDLS and CDR2 YYNGEE. Supplemented by reference TRBV9 and TRBJ1-1, the full variable domain reads DSGVTQTPKHLITATGQRVTLRCSPRSGDLSVYWYQQSLDQGLQFLIQYYNGEERAKGNILERFSAQQFPDLHSELNLSSLELGDSALYFCASSLGGRVENTEAFFGQGTRLTVV.

This chain links TRBV6-5 with TRBJ2-3, with TRBD2 matching 9 bases. Germline trimming cut 7 bases from V and 5 bases from J; bases unmatched to any gene: 10. Germline V gene data show CDR1 as MNHEY and CDR2 as SVGAGI. There are 15 residues in the CDR3. The CDR3 here is CASKTRGSGRDTQYF. CDR3 nucleotide sequence: TGTGCCAGCAAGACCCGCGGTAGCGGGAGAGATACGCAGTATTTT.

The chain joins TRBV18 to TRBJ2-7; 9 nucleotides agree with TRBD2. V gave up 3 bases and J gave up 2 bases; unmatched junction bases: 8. The CDR3 covers 16 residues. Per germline, CDR1 KGHSH and CDR2 LQKENI. CDR3: CASSPYSRLAAYEQYF. CDR3 DNA sequence: TGTGCCAGCTCACCCTATTCTAGACTAGCGGCCTACGAGCAGTACTTC.

V gene TRBV7-2 combines with J gene TRBJ2-7; 10 nucleotides align to TRBD2. The CDR3 has 15 amino acids. CDR1 SGHTA and CDR2 FQGNSA come from the germline V gene. V dropped 5 bases and J dropped 5; count of bases not matched to a gene: 9. The CDR3 sequence: CASSNPGLAYDEQYF. The CDR3 nucleotides are TGTGCCAGCAGCAACCCGGGACTAGCGTACGACGAGCAGTACTTC. Based on the CDR3 plus reference TRBV7-2 and TRBJ2-7, the full variable domain is GAGVSQSPSNKVTEKGKDVELRCDPISGHTALYWYRQSLGQGLEFLIYFQGNSAPDKSGLPSDRFSAERTGGSVSTLTIQRTQQEDSAVYLCASSNPGLAYDEQYFGPGTRLTVT.

The chain links TRBV11-1 to TRBJ2-1; weak D call: TRBD2 (5 bases). There are 16 residues in the CDR3. With 4 bases removed from V and 1 base from J, the gap between germline ends came to 14 bases. Germline CDR1 reads SGHAT; CDR2 reads FQDESV (reference sequence). The CDR3 DNA reads TGTGCCAGCAGCTCCTATGGGTGGGAGTCCTACAATGAGCAGTTCTTC. It yields the protein CASSSYGWESYNEQFF.

A word on this clone: Different DNA sequences within this sample yield the same CDR3. The chain is built from TRBV27 and TRBJ2-1, with D possibly being TRBD2 (6 bases). This CDR3 has 12 residues. V shed 10 bases and J shed 6 bases, with 13 bases lying between them. Germline V gene data show CDR1 as MNHEY and CDR2 as SMNVEV (reference sequence). CDR3 nucleotides: TGTGCCACCTCCCGGGGGAGCAATGAGCAGTTCTTC. Protein: CATSRGSNEQFF.

The chain couples TRBV5-1 to TRBJ1-4; unclear D gene. The CDR3 spans 13 residues. Germline loops: CDR1 SGHRS, CDR2 YFSETQ. V lost 0 bases, J lost 7 bases, and 7 bases lay in between. The CDR3 here is CASSLAGIEKLFF. CDR3 DNA: TGCGCCAGCAGCTTGGCCGGGATTGAAAAACTGTTTTTT.

The chain is built from TRBV6-5 and TRBJ2-7; D call uncertain. The CDR3 loop spans 13 amino acids. Trimming removed 2 bases from V and 2 bases from J, with 7 bases in between. The germline V gene encodes CDR1 MNHEY and CDR2 SVGAGI. The CDR3 DNA sequence: TGTGCCAGCAGTTACATGGCAGCCTACGAGCAGTACTTC. Residues: CASSYMAAYEQYF.

The chain carries TRBV4-3 and TRBJ1-5, with D unresolved. The germline gives CDR1 LGHNA, CDR2 YSLEER. V lost 0 bases, J lost 4 bases, and 1 base lay in between. This CDR3 region has 12 residues. The CDR3: CASSQDNQPQHF. The CDR3 coding sequence is TGCGCCAGCAGCCAAGATAATCAGCCCCAGCATTTT.

The CDR3 spells CASSATGGSPGTDTQYF. The CDR3 DNA sequence: TGTGCCAGCAGCGCCACGGGCGGGAGCCCAGGAACAGATACGCAGTATTTT. The chain links TRBV9 to TRBJ2-3; 7 bases agree with TRBD2. This CDR3 region has 17 residues. Germline V gene data show CDR1 as SGDLS and CDR2 as YYNGEE. J lost 3 bases, V lost 3 bases, and 13 bases had no gene match.

This chain links TRBV4-3 with TRBJ2-1, with TRBD2 identical over 9 bases. V gave up 0 bases and J gave up 3 bases; unmatched junction bases: 18. The germline CDR1 and CDR2 sequences are LGHNA and YSLEER. This CDR3 spans 21 amino acids. This chain's CDR3 is CASSQDSWIELAGRDYNEQFF. CDR3 sequence (DNA): TGCGCCAGCAGCCAAGATTCATGGATCGAACTAGCGGGTCGGGACTACAATGAGCAGTTCTTC.

V is TRBV4-3 and J is TRBJ2-2; perhaps TRBD2 as D (6 bases). Germline V gene sequence: CDR1 LGHNA, CDR2 YSLEER. The CDR3 has 13 residues. The V end was cut by 8 bases, the J end by 6 bases, with 13 bases between. The CDR3 bases are TGCGCCAGCGGGCCTCGGGAGCCCGGGGAGCTGTTTTTT. Translated: CASGPREPGELFF.

The gene calls are TRBV5-4 and TRBJ1-1, with D perhaps matching TRBD1 (5 bases). This CDR3 spans 14 amino acids. Trimming stripped 2 bases from V and 5 bases from J, with 13 bases between. CDR1 SGHNT and CDR2 YYREEE come from the germline V gene (reference sequence). The CDR3 region is CASSFGGKITEAFF. The CDR3, as DNA: TGTGCCAGCAGCTTTGGGGGAAAGATTACTGAAGCTTTCTTT.